This TCR beta chain was sequenced in a study of blood T cells in healthy people across ages. Each sample yielded at least 6 micrograms of PBMC total RNA. J was trimmed by 4 bases and V by 3 bases; bases with no gene match: 8. Germline-derived CDR1 and CDR2 are SQVTM and ANQGSEA. CDR3 length equals 15 residues. For this clonotype: Antigen unknown.

General study results and limits: There was a strong correlation between TCR beta diversity and naive T cell percentage. Per million T cells, TCR beta diversity dropped roughly linearly as age increased.

The use of a sample-barcoded 5' primer and a J-beta primer mix characterized a second PCR of about 7 to 12 cycles. TCRdb passed the 5' RACE reads through MiXCR, listing each CDR3 protein once. The sample shows 1.8 million or so distinct CDR3 sequences, 30% to 40% of them seen only once. The source material was blood. The J gene is TRBJ2-1, the V gene TRBV29-1, with 8 bases matching TRBD1. The sequence was obtained from a human donor in good health. Written as DNA, the CDR3 is TGCAGCGTTGAGTCACAGGGGGTATTTTACAATGAGCAGTTCTTC. This sequence encodes CSVESQGVFYNEQFF.